This TCR beta chain comes out of a study of cytomegalovirus exposure and HLA in healthy donors. As for the study in general: Unique TCR beta sequences numbering about 100 million came from approximately 180 million T cells in an earlier analysis.

To note about this clone: What it binds is not known.

Points from the study as a whole: For most TCR sequences rarity was the rule, although some public TCRs occurred in many donors. The study flagged approximately 180 TCR beta chains as cytomegalovirus-associated.

PCR involved 60 Vbeta and 13 Jbeta primers. In the authors' workflow: Unique TCR beta chains numbered 60 million to 100 million in a later analysis, with some 9.9 million shared. Libraries were prepared by immunoSEQ multiplex PCR; TCRdb keeps only in-frame clonotypes and omits some of them. That table is the source of V, J and clone size, and D and trimming were worked out from the DNA. Here the sample spans about 160,000 clones, roughly 76% being singletons. CDR1 and CDR2 from the germline V gene are ENHRY and SYGVKD. The CDR3 length is 16 residues. V dropped 4 bases and J dropped 6; count of bases not matched to a gene: 7.

This TCR came from a man in his sixties in good health and CMV-seronegative. The material sequenced was PBMCs. This rearrangement joins TRBV10-3 to TRBJ2-3; TRBD2 aligns across 13 bases. In DNA form, the CDR3 reads TGTGCCATCAGTGGATCTGGACTAGCGGGAGTGGATACGCAGTATTTT. Protein product: CAISGSGLAGVDTQYF.